This entry lists 24 T cell receptor beta chains sequenced from one sample in a study of OX40 agonist ivuxolimab in advanced cancers. Using immunoSEQ multiplex PCR, the repertoire was profiled, and TCRdb retains in-frame clones only, with some absent. Of 57,000 or so clones listed, 92% were seen once; the top ten hold around 0.63%. The specimen was CD4+ or CD8+ T cells sorted from blood, collected in a trial of the OX40 agonist ivuxolimab. The receptors originated from an adult with an advanced solid tumor such as melanoma, head and neck, liver or kidney cancer.

The rearrangement joins TRBV13 to TRBJ1-1; tentative D call: TRBD1 (6 bases). CDR1 and CDR2 from the germline V gene are PRHDT and FYEKMQ (reference sequence). The CDR3 length is 13 residues. Trimming removed 5 bases at V and 7 bases at J, with 14 bases between. CDR3 in amino acids: CASSSGQPSEAFF. In nucleotides, the CDR3 is TGTGCCAGCAGCAGTGGACAGCCAAGTGAAGCTTTCTTT. Variable domain in full (rest from reference TRBV13 and TRBJ1-1): AAGVIQSPRHLIKEKRETATLKCYPIPRHDTVYWYQQGPGQDPQFLISFYEKMQSDKGSIPDRFSAQQFSDYHSELNMSSLELGDSALYFCASSSGQPSEAFFGQGTRLTVV.

The chain combines TRBV6-6 with TRBJ2-5, with D unresolved. The CDR3 has 12 amino acids. Germline V CDR1 and CDR2: MNHNY, SVGAGI (reference sequence). V shed 5 bases and J shed 5 bases, with 9 bases lying between them. The CDR3 DNA reads as TGTGCCAGCAGTCTGGGCTCTGAGACCCAGTACTTC. It codes for CASSLGSETQYF.

V and J are TRBV4-1 and TRBJ2-2; 10 positions agree with TRBD1. Germline V CDR1 and CDR2: MGHRA, YSYEKL. V shed 1 base and J 7 bases; nucleotides not matched to a gene: 6. The CDR3 contains 16 residues. CDR3 sequence: CASSQGQGAGIGELFF. The CDR3 region has the DNA TGCGCCAGCAGCCAAGGACAGGGGGCGGGTATCGGGGAGCTGTTTTTT.

The chain recombines TRBV6-6 with TRBJ2-7; D is possibly TRBD1 (6 bases). Germline-derived CDR1 and CDR2 are MNHNY and SVGAGI (reference sequence). The ends were cut back, 7 bases at V and 0 bases at J, with 19 bases in the middle. This CDR3 has 16 residues. DNA of the CDR3: TGTGCCAGCACCCCCCGAGGGGGAAGGAGCTCCTACGAGCAGTACTTC. Its translation is CASTPRGGRSSYEQYF.

The CDR3 region is CATTGNEQFF. The CDR3 DNA reads as TGTGCCACCACTGGCAATGAGCAGTTCTTC. The rearrangement joins TRBV6-1 to TRBJ2-1; no reliable D call. The CDR3 runs to 10 residues. Germline V lookup: CDR1 MNHNS, CDR2 SASEGT. V lost 10 bases to trimming and J lost 6 bases, with 7 bases between them.

This clone was picked up a small number of times. This chain uses TRBV20-1 with TRBJ1-2; D is undetermined. The CDR3 has 11 amino acids. Trimming pared 7 bases from V and 5 bases from J, leaving 11 bases between. Germline assignment: CDR1 DFQATT and CDR2 SNEGSKA (reference sequence). CDR3 loop: CSGGTGYGYTF. In DNA, the CDR3 is TGCAGTGGGGGAACGGGGTATGGCTACACCTTC.

V gene TRBV28 combines with J gene TRBJ2-5, with D hard to call. V was trimmed by 4 bases and J by 1 base, leaving 13 bases between them. This CDR3 has 15 residues. Germline CDR1 is MDHEN and CDR2 is SYDVKM. In DNA, the CDR3 is TGTGCCAGCAGTTCACCCCCTACGTTCCAAGAGACCCAGTACTTC. It codes for CASSSPPTFQETQYF. The whole variable domain, filled in from reference TRBV28 and TRBJ2-5, reads DVKVTQSSRYLVKRTGEKVFLECVQDMDHENMFWYRQDPGLGLRLIYFSYDVKMKEKGDIPEGYSVSREKKERFSLILESASTNQTSMYLCASSSPPTFQETQYFGPGTRLLVL.

This chain connects TRBV6-4 to TRBJ1-2; 7 bases are a match to TRBD1. This CDR3 has 15 residues. Germline CDR1 is MRHNA and CDR2 is SNTAGT. CDR3 loop: CVEVEGAPINYGYTF. CDR3 DNA: TGTGTAGAAGTGGAGGGGGCTCCTATTAACTATGGCTACACCTTC.

The J gene is TRBJ2-2, the V gene TRBV7-3; D may be TRBD2 (6 bases). CDR3 length equals 16 residues. Germline V gives CDR1 SGHTA, CDR2 FQGTGA. V was cut by 5 bases and J by 3 bases, with 16 bases left in between. CDR3 sequence reads: CASSPSVVADTGELFF. The CDR3, as DNA: TGTGCCAGCAGCCCCTCAGTGGTAGCGGACACCGGGGAGCTGTTTTTT.

The chain joins TRBV5-6 to TRBJ1-2; TRBD1 aligns across 7 bases. V trimming: 6 bases; J trimming: 1 base; junction bases outside the gene matches: 3. The CDR3 totals 13 residues. Germline CDR1 and CDR2: SGHDT and YYEEEE. The CDR3 loop reads CASIYRGNYGYTF. CDR3 DNA sequence: TGTGCCAGCATCTACAGGGGTAACTATGGCTACACCTTC.

The CDR3 region is CAITGDRGYGYTF. The CDR3 DNA is TGTGCCATCACCGGGGACAGGGGCTATGGCTACACCTTC. The J gene is TRBJ1-2, the V gene TRBV10-3; 10 bases line up with TRBD1. The germline V gene encodes CDR1 ENHRY and CDR2 SYGVKD. The V segment lost 7 bases and the J segment 4 bases; nucleotides outside the gene matches: 3. This CDR3 has 13 residues.

The chain employs TRBV9 and TRBJ2-2, with D possibly matching TRBD1 (6 bases). CDR1 is SGDLS and CDR2 is YYNGEE in the germline V gene. V lost 4 bases, J lost 4 bases, and 14 bases lay in between. This CDR3 has 15 amino acids. The CDR3 DNA reads as TGTGCCAGCAGCCTCGCTGGGGGCCTCACCGGGGAGCTGTTTTTT. Protein sequence: CASSLAGGLTGELFF.

This chain joins TRBV2 and TRBJ2-5, with unresolved D. CDR3 length: 13 amino acids. Germline assignment: CDR1 SNHLY and CDR2 FYNNEI. V was pared by 7 bases and J by 4 bases, with 13 bases between. CDR3 sequence: CASNRPSVETQYF. Here the CDR3 DNA reads TGTGCCAGCAACCGCCCCTCGGTAGAGACCCAGTACTTC.

Points on this clone: The same CDR3 arises from other DNA sequences in this sample as well. This chain connects TRBV27 to TRBJ1-2; D not certain. There are 13 residues in the CDR3. Germline values: CDR1 MNHEY, CDR2 SMNVEV (reference sequence). V shed 5 bases and J shed 1 base, with 8 bases lying between them. CDR3 region: CASSPDGNYGYTF. CDR3 DNA sequence: TGTGCCAGCAGTCCCGACGGTAACTATGGCTACACCTTC.

V usage is TRBV9 and J usage is TRBJ2-5; D is perhaps TRBD2 (6 bases). The V gene's germline CDR1 is SGDLS and CDR2 YYNGEE. The CDR3 runs 14 residues. Trimming took off 0 bases at V and 3 bases at J, with 9 bases between the two ends. CDR3 region: CASSVGGGKETQYF. The CDR3 DNA reads as TGTGCCAGCAGCGTAGGGGGAGGTAAAGAGACCCAGTACTTC. Full variable domain (outside the CDR3, taken from reference TRBV9 and TRBJ2-5): DSGVTQTPKHLITATGQRVTLRCSPRSGDLSVYWYQQSLDQGLQFLIQYYNGEERAKGNILERFSAQQFPDLHSELNLSSLELGDSALYFCASSVGGGKETQYFGPGTRLLVL.

The CDR3 here is CASSPGSGNYGYTF. For the CDR3, the DNA is TGTGCCAGCTCCCCGGGGTCCGGGAACTATGGCTACACCTTC. The V call is TRBV18, the J call TRBJ1-2; D unresolved. The CDR3 has 14 amino acids. Per the germline V gene, CDR1 is KGHSH and CDR2 is LQKENI. The V end was cut by 6 bases, the J end by 2 bases, with 13 bases between.

This clone appeared once. The J gene is TRBJ1-1, the V gene TRBV10-3; 9 bases agree with TRBD1. V gave up 5 bases and J gave up 5 bases; unmatched junction bases: 9. The germline CDR1 and CDR2 sequences are ENHRY and SYGVKD. The CDR3 totals 15 residues. The CDR3 coding sequence is TGTGCCATCAGTCCGGGACAGGGTGTATTGACTGAAGCTTTCTTT. It yields the protein CAISPGQGVLTEAFF.

The J gene is TRBJ2-7, the V gene TRBV18; D unclear. The germline gives CDR1 KGHSH, CDR2 LQKENI. V was shortened by 0 bases and J by 4 bases, with 13 bases between the two germline ends. The CDR3 runs to 15 residues. This chain's CDR3 is CASSPPKGIGYEQYF. CDR3 nucleotide sequence: TGTGCCAGCTCACCACCGAAGGGAATTGGATACGAGCAGTACTTC.

This clone was observed once. V is TRBV5-1 and J is TRBJ2-2, with 13 bases identical to TRBD2. The CDR3 spans 17 residues. The ends lost 0 bases at V and 1 base at J; junction bases unmatched: 0. Germline V gene data show CDR1 as SGHRS and CDR2 as YFSETQ. CDR3 amino acids: CASSLGLAGGNTGELFF. CDR3 DNA sequence: TGCGCCAGCAGCTTGGGACTAGCGGGAGGGAACACCGGGGAGCTGTTTTTT.

The chain has TRBV7-6 and TRBJ2-2, with 8 nucleotides matching TRBD2. Germline V gene lookup returns CDR1 SGHVS and CDR2 FNYEAQ. This CDR3 has 15 amino acids. After removal of 2 bases from V and 6 bases from J, the junction contained 5 bases not matched to a gene. CDR3 protein: CASSLSRTSSGELFF. The CDR3 DNA reads as TGTGCCAGCAGCTTATCCAGGACTAGCTCCGGGGAGCTGTTTTTT.

The V call is TRBV27, the J call TRBJ1-1; unclear D gene. With 0 bases removed from V and 1 base from J, the gap between germline ends came to 6 bases. CDR3 size: 14 residues. The germline CDR1 and CDR2 sequences are MNHEY and SMNVEV (reference sequence). CDR3 sequence reads: CASSLSRANTEAFF. The CDR3 DNA follows: TGTGCCAGCAGTTTATCGAGGGCGAACACTGAAGCTTTCTTT.

J is TRBJ2-7 and V is TRBV7-8, with unresolved D. The V end lost 1 base, the J end lost 6 bases, and 10 bases lay between the germline ends. In germline, CDR1 is SGHVS, CDR2 FQNEAQ. CDR3 length: 13 amino acids. CDR3 in amino acids: CASSLGTQREQYF. Here the CDR3 DNA reads TGTGCCAGCAGCTTAGGGACCCAGCGCGAGCAGTACTTC. The full variable domain, rest sourced from reference TRBV7-8 and TRBJ2-7, is GAGVSQSPRYKVAKRGQDVALRCDPISGHVSLFWYQQALGQGPEFLTYFQNEAQLDKSGLPSDRFFAERPEGSVSTLKIQRTQQEDSAVYLCASSLGTQREQYFGPGTRLTVT.

This chain links TRBV7-9 with TRBJ1-2; D is unresolved. V gave up 1 base and J gave up 3 bases, with 12 bases separating them. This CDR3 is built from 15 residues. CDR1 SEHNR and CDR2 FQNEAQ come from the germline V gene (reference sequence). As DNA, the CDR3 is TGTGCCAGCAGCTTAGAGCAGCATAGAGACTATGGCTACACCTTC. It encodes CASSLEQHRDYGYTF.

The CDR3 coding sequence is TGCGCCAGCAGTGGGGCTGGGAGGATGAACACTGAAGCTTTCTTT. This sequence encodes CASSGAGRMNTEAFF. J is TRBJ1-1 and V is TRBV5-1; tentatively, D is TRBD1 (5 bases). This CDR3 is built from 15 residues. Trimming removed 5 bases at V and 0 bases at J, with 14 bases between. Germline values: CDR1 SGHRS, CDR2 YFSETQ.